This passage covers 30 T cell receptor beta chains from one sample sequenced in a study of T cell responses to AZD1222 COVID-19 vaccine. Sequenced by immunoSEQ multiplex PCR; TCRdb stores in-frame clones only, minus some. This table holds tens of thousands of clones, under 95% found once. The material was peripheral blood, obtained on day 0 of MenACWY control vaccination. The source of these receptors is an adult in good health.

The CDR3 DNA reads TGCAGCGTTGTGGGTCCCCAAGAGACCCAGTACTTC. The encoded protein is CSVVGPQETQYF. The chain employs TRBV29-1 and TRBJ2-5; D remains ambiguous. Germline V gives CDR1 SQVTM, CDR2 ANQGSEA. The CDR3 has 12 amino acids. Trimming stripped 4 bases from V and 1 base from J, with 7 bases between.

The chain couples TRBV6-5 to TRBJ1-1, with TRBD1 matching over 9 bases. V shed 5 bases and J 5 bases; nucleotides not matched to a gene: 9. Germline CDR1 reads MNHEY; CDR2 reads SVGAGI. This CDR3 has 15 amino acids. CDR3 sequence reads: CASSPGQGSGTEAFF. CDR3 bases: TGTGCCAGCAGTCCAGGACAGGGGAGTGGAACTGAAGCTTTCTTT.

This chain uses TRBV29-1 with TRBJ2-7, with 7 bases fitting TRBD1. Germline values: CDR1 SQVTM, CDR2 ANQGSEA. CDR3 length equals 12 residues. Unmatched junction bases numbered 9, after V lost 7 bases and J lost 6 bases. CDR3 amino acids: CSGTTGSSEQYF. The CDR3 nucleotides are TGCAGCGGAACGACAGGGAGTAGCGAGCAGTACTTC.

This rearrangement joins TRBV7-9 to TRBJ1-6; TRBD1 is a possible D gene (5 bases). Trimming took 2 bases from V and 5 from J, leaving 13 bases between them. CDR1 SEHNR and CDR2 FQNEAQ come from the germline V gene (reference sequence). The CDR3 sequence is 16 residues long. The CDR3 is CASSLQTALNNSPLHF. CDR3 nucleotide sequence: TGTGCCAGCAGCTTACAGACAGCTCTTAATAATTCACCCCTCCACTTT.

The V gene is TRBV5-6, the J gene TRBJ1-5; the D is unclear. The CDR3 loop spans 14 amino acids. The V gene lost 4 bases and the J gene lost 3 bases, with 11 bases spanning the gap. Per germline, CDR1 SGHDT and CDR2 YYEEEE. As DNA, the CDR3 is TGTGCCAGCAGCAAAGGACGGCACAATCAGCCCCAGCATTTT. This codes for CASSKGRHNQPQHF.

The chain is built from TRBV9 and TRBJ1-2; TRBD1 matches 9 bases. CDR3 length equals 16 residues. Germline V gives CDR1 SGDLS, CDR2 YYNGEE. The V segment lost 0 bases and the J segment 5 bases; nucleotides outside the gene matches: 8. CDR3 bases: TGTGCCAGCAGCGTAGCCGGGACAGGGCTGATGTATGGCTACACCTTC. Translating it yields CASSVAGTGLMYGYTF.

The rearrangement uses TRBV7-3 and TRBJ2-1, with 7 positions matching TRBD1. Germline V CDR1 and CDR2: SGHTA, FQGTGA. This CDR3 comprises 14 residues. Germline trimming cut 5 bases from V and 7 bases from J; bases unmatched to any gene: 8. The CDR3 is CASSRPGQLNEQFF. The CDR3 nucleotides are TGTGCCAGCAGCCGTCCGGGACAGCTAAATGAGCAGTTCTTC.

The CDR3 sequence is CASSSGLAGYSGANVLTF. CDR3 coding DNA: TGCGCCAGCAGCTCCGGACTAGCGGGCTACTCTGGGGCCAACGTCCTGACTTTC. The chain recombines TRBV5-1 with TRBJ2-6; 11 positions agree with TRBD2. The junction had 5 bases not matched to a gene; V was cut back by 3 bases and J by 0 bases. Germline V CDR1 and CDR2: SGHRS, YFSETQ. This CDR3 is built from 18 residues.

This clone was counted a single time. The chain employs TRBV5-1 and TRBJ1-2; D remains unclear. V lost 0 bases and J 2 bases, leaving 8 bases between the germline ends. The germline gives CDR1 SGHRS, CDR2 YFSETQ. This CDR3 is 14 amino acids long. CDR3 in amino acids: CASSLDVTNYGYTF. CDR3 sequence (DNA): TGCGCCAGCAGCTTGGACGTCACCAACTATGGCTACACCTTC.

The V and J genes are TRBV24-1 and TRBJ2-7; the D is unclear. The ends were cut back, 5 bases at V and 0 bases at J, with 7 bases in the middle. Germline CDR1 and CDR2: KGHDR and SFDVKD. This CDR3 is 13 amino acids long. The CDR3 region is CATSGSSSYEQYF. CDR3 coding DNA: TGTGCCACCAGTGGTAGCTCCTCCTACGAGCAGTACTTC.

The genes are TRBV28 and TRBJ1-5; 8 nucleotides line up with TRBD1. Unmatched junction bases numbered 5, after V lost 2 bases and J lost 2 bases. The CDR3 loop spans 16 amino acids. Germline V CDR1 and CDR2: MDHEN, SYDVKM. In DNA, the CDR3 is TGTGCCAGCAGTTTAGCTGACAGGGGTCGCAATCAGCCCCAGCATTTT. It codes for CASSLADRGRNQPQHF.

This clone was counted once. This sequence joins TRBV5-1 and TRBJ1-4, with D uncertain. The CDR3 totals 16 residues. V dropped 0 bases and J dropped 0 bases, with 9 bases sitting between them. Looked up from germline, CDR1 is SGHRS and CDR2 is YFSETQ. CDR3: CASSLGTETTNEKLFF. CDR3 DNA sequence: TGCGCCAGCAGCTTGGGGACCGAAACAACTAATGAAAAACTGTTTTTT.

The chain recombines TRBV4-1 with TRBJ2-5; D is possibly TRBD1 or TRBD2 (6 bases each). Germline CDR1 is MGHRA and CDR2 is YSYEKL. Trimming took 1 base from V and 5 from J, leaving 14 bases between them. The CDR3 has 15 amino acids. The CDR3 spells CASSQGGGFGETQYF. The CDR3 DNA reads TGCGCCAGCAGCCAAGGAGGGGGGTTCGGGGAGACCCAGTACTTC.

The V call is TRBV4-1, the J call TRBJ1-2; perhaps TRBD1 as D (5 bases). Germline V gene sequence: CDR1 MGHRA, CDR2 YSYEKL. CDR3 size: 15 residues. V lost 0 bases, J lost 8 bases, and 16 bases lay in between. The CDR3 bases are TGCGCCAGCAGCCAAGAACCCCTGGGACCGGGAGGCTACACCTTC. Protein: CASSQEPLGPGGYTF.

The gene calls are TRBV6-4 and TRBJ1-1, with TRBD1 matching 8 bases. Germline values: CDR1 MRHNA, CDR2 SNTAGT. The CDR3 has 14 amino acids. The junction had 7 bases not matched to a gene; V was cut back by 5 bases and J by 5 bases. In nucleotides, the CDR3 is TGTGCCAGCAGTAGGCGGCGGGACAGGACTGAAGCTTTCTTT. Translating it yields CASSRRRDRTEAFF.

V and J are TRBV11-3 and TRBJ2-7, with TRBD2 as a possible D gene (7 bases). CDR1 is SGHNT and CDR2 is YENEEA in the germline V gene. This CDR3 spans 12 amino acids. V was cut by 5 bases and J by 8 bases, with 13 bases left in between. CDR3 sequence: CASSPGGGQQYF. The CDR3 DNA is TGTGCCAGCAGCCCAGGCGGGGGCCAGCAGTACTTC.

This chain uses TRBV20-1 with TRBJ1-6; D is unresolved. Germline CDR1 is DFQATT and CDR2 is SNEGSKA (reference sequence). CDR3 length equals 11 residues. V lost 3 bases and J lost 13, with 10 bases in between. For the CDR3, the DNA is TGCAGTGCTAGCCCCTCGTTGCCCCTCCACTTT. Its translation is CSASPSLPLHF.

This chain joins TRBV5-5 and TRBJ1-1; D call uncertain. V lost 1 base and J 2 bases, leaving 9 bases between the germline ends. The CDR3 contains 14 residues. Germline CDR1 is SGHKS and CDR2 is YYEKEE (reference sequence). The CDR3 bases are TGTGCCAGCAGCTTGTCTGACACTAACACTGAAGCTTTCTTT. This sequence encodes CASSLSDTNTEAFF.

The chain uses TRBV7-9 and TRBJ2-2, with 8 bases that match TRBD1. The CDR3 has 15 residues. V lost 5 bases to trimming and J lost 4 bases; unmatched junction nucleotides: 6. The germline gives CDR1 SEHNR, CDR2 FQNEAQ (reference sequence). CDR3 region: CASSQTGVSTGELFF. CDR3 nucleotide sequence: TGTGCCAGCAGCCAGACAGGGGTTAGCACCGGGGAGCTGTTTTTT.

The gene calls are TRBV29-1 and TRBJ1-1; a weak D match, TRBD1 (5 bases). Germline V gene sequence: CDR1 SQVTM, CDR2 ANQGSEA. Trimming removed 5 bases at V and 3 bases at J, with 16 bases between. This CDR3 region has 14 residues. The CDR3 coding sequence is TGCAGCGTTCGGTCGGGGCAATGGGACACTGAAGCTTTCTTT. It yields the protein CSVRSGQWDTEAFF. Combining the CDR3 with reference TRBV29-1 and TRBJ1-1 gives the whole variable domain SAVISQKPSRDICQRGTSLTIQCQVDSQVTMMFWYRQQPGQSLTLIATANQGSEATYESGFVIDKFPISRPNLTFSTLTVSNMSPEDSSIYLCSVRSGQWDTEAFFGQGTRLTVV.

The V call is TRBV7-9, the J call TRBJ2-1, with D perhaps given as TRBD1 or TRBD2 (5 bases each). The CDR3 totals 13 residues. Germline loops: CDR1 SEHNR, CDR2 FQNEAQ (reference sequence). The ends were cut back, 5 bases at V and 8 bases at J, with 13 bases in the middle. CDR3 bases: TGTGCCAGCAGCCCAAGAAGGGGAGATGAGCAGTTCTTC. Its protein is CASSPRRGDEQFF.

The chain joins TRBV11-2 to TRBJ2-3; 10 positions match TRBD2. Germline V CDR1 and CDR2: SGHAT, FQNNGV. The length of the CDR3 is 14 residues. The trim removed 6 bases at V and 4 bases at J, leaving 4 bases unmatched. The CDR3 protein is CASSPGLASDTQYF. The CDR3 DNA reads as TGTGCCAGCAGTCCGGGACTAGCGTCAGATACGCAGTATTTT.

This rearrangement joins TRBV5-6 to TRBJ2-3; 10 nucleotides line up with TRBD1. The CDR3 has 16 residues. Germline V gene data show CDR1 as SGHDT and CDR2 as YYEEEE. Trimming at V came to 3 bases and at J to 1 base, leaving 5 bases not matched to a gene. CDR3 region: CASSWRTGGGTDTQYF. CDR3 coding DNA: TGTGCCAGCAGCTGGAGGACAGGGGGAGGCACAGATACGCAGTATTTT.

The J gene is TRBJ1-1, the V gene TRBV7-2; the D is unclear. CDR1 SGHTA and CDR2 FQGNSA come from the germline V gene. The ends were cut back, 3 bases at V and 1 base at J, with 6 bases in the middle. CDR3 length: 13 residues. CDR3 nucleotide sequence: TGTGCCAGCAGCTTTGAGGGGAACACTGAAGCTTTCTTT. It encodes CASSFEGNTEAFF.

CDR3 in DNA: TGTGCCAGCAGTGAGGCTAGCGGGATCTACGAGCAGTACTTC. It is translated as CASSEASGIYEQYF. V is TRBV25-1 and J is TRBJ2-7, with 9 bases aligning to TRBD2. Germline lookup yields CDR1 MGHDK and CDR2 SYGVNS. V was clipped by 3 bases and J by 3 bases; unmatched bases: 3. The CDR3 runs 14 residues.

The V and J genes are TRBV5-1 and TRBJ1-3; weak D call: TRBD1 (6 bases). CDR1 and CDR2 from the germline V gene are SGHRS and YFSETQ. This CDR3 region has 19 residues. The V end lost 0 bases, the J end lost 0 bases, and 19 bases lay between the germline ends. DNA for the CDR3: TGCGCCAGCAGCTTGGCCCCCCTACAGGGTTTCAGCTCTGGAAACACCATATATTTT. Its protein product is CASSLAPLQGFSSGNTIYF.

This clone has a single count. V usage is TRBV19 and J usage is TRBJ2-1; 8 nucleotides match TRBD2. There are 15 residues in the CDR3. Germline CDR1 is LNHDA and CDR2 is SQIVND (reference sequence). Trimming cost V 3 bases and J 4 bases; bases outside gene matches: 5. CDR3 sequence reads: CASSMFSGTYNEQFF. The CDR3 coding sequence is TGTGCCAGTAGTATGTTTAGCGGGACTTACAATGAGCAGTTCTTC.

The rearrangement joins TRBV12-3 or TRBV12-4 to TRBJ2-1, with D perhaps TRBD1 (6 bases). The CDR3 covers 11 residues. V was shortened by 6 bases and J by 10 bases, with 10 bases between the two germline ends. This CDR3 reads CASSTGTEQFF. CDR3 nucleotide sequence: TGTGCCAGCAGCACCGGGACAGAGCAGTTCTTC.

Here the CDR3 DNA reads TGTGCCAGCAGCGCGGCTGGGGGGCTCTACGAGCAGTACTTC. This translates into CASSAAGGLYEQYF. This chain connects TRBV7-9 to TRBJ2-7; TRBD1 or TRBD2 may be the D gene (6 bases each). The CDR3 totals 14 residues. Germline V gene sequence: CDR1 SEHNR, CDR2 FQNEAQ (reference sequence). The V end was cut by 5 bases, the J end by 3 bases, with 14 bases between.

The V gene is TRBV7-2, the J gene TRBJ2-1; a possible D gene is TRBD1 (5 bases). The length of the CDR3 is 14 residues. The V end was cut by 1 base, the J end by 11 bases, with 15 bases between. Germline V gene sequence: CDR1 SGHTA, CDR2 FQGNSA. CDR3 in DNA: TGTGCCAGCAGCTTAGATAGCAGGGTGAGGCAGCAGTTCTTC. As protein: CASSLDSRVRQQFF. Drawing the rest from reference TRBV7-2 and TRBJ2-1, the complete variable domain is GAGVSQSPSNKVTEKGKDVELRCDPISGHTALYWYRQSLGQGLEFLIYFQGNSAPDKSGLPSDRFSAERTGGSVSTLTIQRTQQEDSAVYLCASSLDSRVRQQFFGPGTRLTVL.